This entry concerns a single T cell receptor (beta chain). Assay: immunoSEQ multiplex PCR; the TCRdb copy retains only in-frame clones and omits some. The sample includes around 100,000 clones, 92% of them seen just once. These data are taken from a study of T cell changes during pregnancy in multiple sclerosis. The CDR3 covers 14 residues. The germline CDR1 and CDR2 sequences are SEHNR and FQNEAQ (reference sequence). The V and J ends lost 2 bases and 9 bases respectively, with 11 bases between them. This sample comprised peripheral blood, obtained after pregnancy. This clonotype was sampled from a female donor with multiple sclerosis, enrolled in a pregnancy study. The rearrangement uses TRBV7-9 and TRBJ1-6; TRBD1 might be the D (6 bases). In DNA form, the CDR3 reads TGTGCCAGCAGCTTAACAGGGCAGAGTTCACCCCTCCACTTT. It specifies CASSLTGQSSPLHF.